The next 19 T cell receptor beta chains were all read from a single sample in a study of prognosis after radiotherapy for stage I lung cancer. With two-round multiplex PCR, TCR beta CDR3 sequences were amplified from genomic DNA. Amplification in first-round PCR relied on primers specific to each TRBV and TRBJ gene. One entry per CDR3 protein, called by TCRdb with MiXCR from the multiplex PCR reads. The data contain 13,000 to 15,000 distinct CDR3 sequences, around a third of them singletons. Specimen: PBMCs, collected before or after stereotactic body radiation therapy (not recorded which). These receptors came from a donor of 50 years or more with non-small cell lung cancer.

This clonotype was seen ten or more times. The V and J genes are TRBV28 and TRBJ2-7; D perhaps matches TRBD2 (5 bases). CDR3 length: 16 amino acids. Germline-derived CDR1 and CDR2 are MDHEN and SYDVKM. V was clipped by 6 bases and J by 2 bases, with 20 bases between them. CDR3: CASSPIAWTGTYEQYF. The DNA for the CDR3 is TGTGCCAGCAGCCCCATCGCCTGGACCGGGACCTACGAGCAGTACTTC.

At least ten counts were recorded for this clonotype. CDR3 sequence: CSARDWVDNEQFF. The CDR3 DNA sequence: TGCAGTGCTAGAGATTGGGTTGACAATGAGCAGTTCTTC. The chain has TRBV20-1 and TRBJ2-1; D unclear. The CDR3 has 13 residues. CDR1 DFQATT and CDR2 SNEGSKA come from the germline V gene (reference sequence). Trimming stripped 0 bases from V and 5 bases from J, with 8 bases between.

This clonotype was counted many times. V usage is TRBV9 and J usage is TRBJ1-1; perhaps TRBD1 as D (6 bases). V lost 0 bases to trimming and J lost 1 base, with 7 bases between them. This CDR3 spans 14 amino acids. Per germline, CDR1 SGDLS and CDR2 YYNGEE. The CDR3 DNA is TGTGCCAGCAGCGTAGGGGGACAGAACACTGAAGCTTTCTTT. This sequence encodes CASSVGGQNTEAFF. The variable domain in full, completed from reference TRBV9 and TRBJ1-1, reads DSGVTQTPKHLITATGQRVTLRCSPRSGDLSVYWYQQSLDQGLQFLIQYYNGEERAKGNILERFSAQQFPDLHSELNLSSLELGDSALYFCASSVGGQNTEAFFGQGTRLTVV.

In its sample, this clonotype was seen many times. The CDR3 sequence is CASSLTLAGRNEQFF. The CDR3 DNA reads as TGTGCCAGCAGCTTAACGCTAGCGGGGCGTAATGAGCAGTTCTTC. This chain joins TRBV7-9 and TRBJ2-1; 9 bases are a match to TRBD2. Germline V gene sequence: CDR1 SEHNR, CDR2 FQNEAQ (reference sequence). This CDR3 is built from 15 residues. V trimming: 2 bases; J trimming: 7 bases; junction bases outside the gene matches: 6.

This clonotype was detected many times. This chain connects TRBV28 to TRBJ1-3; D gene unclear. The CDR3 length is 12 residues. CDR1 is MDHEN and CDR2 is SYDVKM in the germline V gene. Trimming cost V 6 bases and J 2 bases, with 5 bases left between them. This chain's CDR3 is CASSETGNTIYF. As DNA, the CDR3 is TGTGCCAGCAGCGAAACTGGAAACACCATATATTTT. The whole variable domain, remainder taken from reference TRBV28 and TRBJ1-3, is DVKVTQSSRYLVKRTGEKVFLECVQDMDHENMFWYRQDPGLGLRLIYFSYDVKMKEKGDIPEGYSVSREKKERFSLILESASTNQTSMYLCASSETGNTIYFGEGSWLTVV.

To note about this clonotype: A single base separates this from a much larger clone, so it may be a read error. The rearrangement uses TRBV28 and TRBJ1-2, with a possible D match to TRBD1 (5 bases). The CDR3 covers 17 residues. Germline V gene lookup returns CDR1 MDHEN and CDR2 SYDVKM. CDR3 coding DNA: TGTGCCAGCAGTTTAGGGACGTTTGGTGCGACCAACTATGACTACACCTTC. This sequence encodes CASSLGTFGATNYDYTF.

This clonotype has a count of ten or more. This chain joins TRBV24-1 and TRBJ1-5, with D possibly matching TRBD1 (6 bases). This CDR3 has 12 residues. V lost 11 bases and J 2 bases, leaving 9 bases between the germline ends. Looked up from germline, CDR1 is KGHDR and CDR2 is SFDVKD. CDR3 sequence reads: CAISGGNQPQHF. CDR3 sequence (DNA): TGTGCCATATCAGGGGGCAATCAGCCCCAGCATTTT.

This clonotype was observed at least ten times. The V and J genes are TRBV2 and TRBJ2-6; D is undetermined. This CDR3 is 15 amino acids long. The ends were cut back, 6 bases at V and 3 bases at J, with 12 bases in the middle. CDR1 and CDR2 (germline): SNHLY, FYNNEI. CDR3 sequence (DNA): TGTGCCAGCAGCCGCCGTGGGGATGGGGCCAACGTCCTGACTTTC. As protein: CASSRRGDGANVLTF.

The genes are TRBV3-1 and TRBJ2-7; a possible D gene is TRBD1 (5 bases). Trimming pared 4 bases from V and 7 bases from J, leaving 20 bases between. Per germline, CDR1 LGHDT and CDR2 YNNKEL (reference sequence). This CDR3 is built from 15 residues. CDR3 loop: CASSPGSVGFYEQYF. The CDR3 DNA sequence: TGTGCCAGCAGCCCAGGGTCAGTGGGCTTTTATGAGCAGTACTTC.

This clonotype was detected ten times or more. The rearrangement uses TRBV28 and TRBJ1-4, with D hard to call. Germline values: CDR1 MDHEN, CDR2 SYDVKM. The V end was cut by 10 bases, the J end by 4 bases, with 19 bases between. The CDR3 totals 15 residues. In DNA form, the CDR3 reads TGTGCCATCCAACCCCCTGGAGGGATTAATGAAAAACTGTTTTTT. It translates to CAIQPPGGINEKLFF.

The CDR3 is CASSVVVWFPGNTIYF. For the CDR3, the DNA is TGTGCCAGCAGCGTAGTCGTGTGGTTCCCTGGAAACACCATATATTTT. V is TRBV9 and J is TRBJ1-3; D uncertain. This CDR3 region has 16 residues. V was shortened by 0 bases and J by 2 bases, with 12 bases between the two germline ends. Germline V lookup: CDR1 SGDLS, CDR2 YYNGEE. Full variable domain (missing parts from reference TRBV9 and TRBJ1-3): DSGVTQTPKHLITATGQRVTLRCSPRSGDLSVYWYQQSLDQGLQFLIQYYNGEERAKGNILERFSAQQFPDLHSELNLSSLELGDSALYFCASSVVVWFPGNTIYFGEGSWLTVV.

The V and J genes are TRBV7-9 and TRBJ2-2; 9 nucleotides match TRBD2. The CDR3 loop spans 14 amino acids. Looked up from germline, CDR1 is SEHNR and CDR2 is FQNEAQ (reference sequence). J was trimmed by 14 bases and V by 5 bases; bases with no gene match: 12. In nucleotides, the CDR3 is TGTGCCAGCAGCGGACTAGCGCCCGCCGGTGATCTGTTTTTT. Its translation is CASSGLAPAGDLFF. The full variable domain, with the rest looked up from reference TRBV7-9 and TRBJ2-2, is DTGVSQNPRHKITKRGQNVTFRCDPISEHNRLYWYRQTLGQGPEFLTYFQNEAQLEKSRLLSDRFSAERPKGSFSTLEIQRTEQGDSAMYLCASSGLAPAGDLFFGEGSRLTVL.

As concerns this clonotype: Its ends do not fully match the called genes, so a read error is possible. This rearrangement joins TRBV30 to TRBJ1-4; 10 bases line up with TRBD1. The CDR3 length is 15 residues. The germline CDR1 and CDR2 sequences are GTSNPN and SVGIG (reference sequence). CDR3 amino acids: CARSDRGRRNEKLLF. The CDR3 DNA is TGTGCCCGCAGTGACAGGGGGCGCAGGAATGAAAAACTGCTTTTT.

V is TRBV27 and J is TRBJ2-3; D uncertain. V was clipped by 7 bases and J by 5 bases, with 7 bases between them. Germline V CDR1 and CDR2: MNHEY, SMNVEV (reference sequence). The CDR3 runs 11 residues. The CDR3 coding sequence is TGTGCCAGCAATTTGGAAGATACGCAGTATTTT. Its translation is CASNLEDTQYF.

In regard to this clonotype: Being one base from a much bigger clone, this may be a read error. This chain joins TRBV6-5 and TRBJ2-5, with D possibly being TRBD2 (6 bases). CDR3 size: 15 residues. Germline V gene data show CDR1 as MNHEY and CDR2 as SVGAGI. The CDR3: CASSYSKDGSETKYF. In DNA, the CDR3 is TGTGCCAGCAGTTACTCGAAAGACGGGAGCGAGACCAAGTACTTC.

Ten or more counts support this clonotype. V is TRBV27 and J is TRBJ1-5; possibly TRBD1 for D (5 bases). CDR1 MNHEY and CDR2 SMNVEV come from the germline V gene (reference sequence). This CDR3 has 14 residues. Trimming left V 5 bases short and J 8 bases short, with 16 bases between. The CDR3 DNA follows: TGTGCCAGCAGTATCCGCGACTGGGGCGAGCCCCAGCATTTT. Amino acids: CASSIRDWGEPQHF.

This clonotype was recorded at least ten times. This chain links TRBV5-1 with TRBJ1-3; D gene uncertain. V lost 1 base, J lost 0 bases, and 17 bases lay in between. CDR3 size: 18 residues. Germline assignment: CDR1 SGHRS and CDR2 YFSETQ. DNA for the CDR3: TGCGCCAGCAGCTTGTTTTTTTCGTCCATACCCTCTGGAAACACCATATATTTT. This gives the protein CASSLFFSSIPSGNTIYF.

Many counts were recorded for this clonotype. The chain has TRBV7-9 and TRBJ2-2; 10 bases match TRBD1. J gave up 4 bases and V 5 bases, and 7 bases lay outside the gene matches. CDR1 and CDR2 (germline): SEHNR, FQNEAQ (reference sequence). This CDR3 has 16 residues. The CDR3 loop is CASSERDRGFTGELFF. The DNA of the CDR3 is TGTGCCAGCAGCGAACGGGACAGGGGTTTCACCGGGGAGCTGTTTTTT. The full variable domain, completed using reference TRBV7-9 and TRBJ2-2, is DTGVSQNPRHKITKRGQNVTFRCDPISEHNRLYWYRQTLGQGPEFLTYFQNEAQLEKSRLLSDRFSAERPKGSFSTLEIQRTEQGDSAMYLCASSERDRGFTGELFFGEGSRLTVL.

This clonotype was found many times. An end of the junction differs from the germline gene, which may be a read error. This chain links TRBV9 with TRBJ2-1; the D is unclear. The CDR3 extends over 13 amino acids. Germline CDR1 and CDR2: SGDLS and YYNGEE. CDR3 region: CTSSPRNLGEQFF. CDR3 coding DNA: TGTACCAGCAGCCCCAGGAATCTCGGTGAGCAGTTCTTC.